The 22 T cell receptor beta chains below all came from one sample that was sequenced in a study of shared clonotypes between healthy human individuals. Naive CD8 cells lacked CD45RO and underwent positive selection for CCR7, leaving out terminally differentiated effector memory CD45RA+ cells. The table came from immunoSEQ multiplex PCR; TCRdb's copy has only in-frame clones and leaves some out. The sample consists of some 2 million clones, about 95% of them appearing once. Material for sequencing was naive CD8+ T cells sorted from blood. These TCRs come from a man aged 18 to 29 in good health.

V gene TRBV28 combines with J gene TRBJ1-4, with D tentatively TRBD1 (5 bases). Trimming took 5 bases from V and 6 from J, leaving 10 bases between them. The V gene's germline CDR1 is MDHEN and CDR2 SYDVKM. The CDR3 length is 13 residues. CDR3 region: CASSAGVYEKLFF. As DNA, the CDR3 is TGTGCCAGCAGTGCGGGGGTTTATGAAAAACTGTTTTTT.

The chain is built from TRBV6-6 and TRBJ2-7; D might be TRBD2 (5 bases). This CDR3 spans 13 amino acids. The germline gives CDR1 MNHNY, CDR2 SVGAGI (reference sequence). V gave up 0 bases and J gave up 7 bases, with 10 bases separating them. CDR3: CASSYSYEREQYF. For the CDR3, the DNA is TGTGCCAGCAGTTACTCGTATGAGCGGGAGCAGTACTTC.

This chain connects TRBV9 to TRBJ2-7, with D perhaps TRBD1 (5 bases). The length of the CDR3 is 14 residues. V was cut by 4 bases and J by 4 bases, with 15 bases left in between. From germline, CDR1 is SGDLS and CDR2 YYNGEE. The CDR3 loop reads CASSIAGATYEQYF. The CDR3 DNA follows: TGTGCCAGCAGCATAGCTGGGGCAACTTACGAGCAGTACTTC.

As concerns this clone: Other DNA sequences in the same sample also yield this CDR3. The rearrangement uses TRBV9 and TRBJ2-7; no firm D call. The germline V gene has CDR1 SGDLS and CDR2 YYNGEE. This CDR3 region has 11 residues. V was shortened by 4 bases and J by 6 bases, with 8 bases between the two germline ends. The CDR3 here is CASSPGGEQYF. The DNA for the CDR3 is TGTGCCAGCAGCCCGGGTGGCGAGCAGTACTTC.

In this sample, this clone turned up once. J is TRBJ1-3 and V is TRBV28; D call uncertain. Germline values: CDR1 MDHEN, CDR2 SYDVKM. V gave up 3 bases and J gave up 2 bases, with 5 bases separating them. The CDR3 spans 13 residues. DNA for the CDR3: TGTGCCAGCAGTTTCTCCGCTGGAAACACCATATATTTT. This sequence encodes CASSFSAGNTIYF.

This chain joins TRBV5-6 and TRBJ2-1; maybe TRBD1 (5 bases). Deletions cut 4 bases from V and 12 bases from J, with 14 bases between. Germline V CDR1 and CDR2: SGHDT, YYEEEE. The CDR3 is 12 amino acids. CDR3 in DNA: TGTGCCAGCAGCCAGGGTGGGGCGTGGCAGTTCTTC. This codes for CASSQGGAWQFF.

The genes are TRBV5-1 and TRBJ2-5, with no clear D. The J call may be mistaken, given a closer DNA end match to TRBJ2-7. Germline lookup yields CDR1 SGHRS and CDR2 YFSETQ. The CDR3 runs to 14 residues. CDR3 region: CASSLGELTYEQYF. In DNA form, the CDR3 reads TGCGCCAGCAGCTTGGGGGAACTAACCTACGAGCAGTACTTC.

The rearrangement uses TRBV18 and TRBJ2-1, with 9 positions matching TRBD2. The CDR3 length is 17 residues. V gave up 4 bases and J gave up 5 bases; unmatched junction bases: 12. Germline CDR1 reads KGHSH; CDR2 reads LQKENI. DNA of the CDR3: TGTGCCAGCTCACACGATCCGGGACTAGCACAACACAATGAGCAGTTCTTC. The encoded protein is CASSHDPGLAQHNEQFF. Supplemented by reference TRBV18 and TRBJ2-1, the full variable domain reads NAGVMQNPRHLVRRRGQEARLRCSPMKGHSHVYWYRQLPEEGLKFMVYLQKENIIDESGMPKERFSAEFPKEGPSILRIQQVVRGDSAAYFCASSHDPGLAQHNEQFFGPGTRLTVL.

The chain uses TRBV5-1 and TRBJ2-1; 7 positions match TRBD2. V shed 1 base, J shed 8 bases, and the junction held 12 bases outside the gene matches. The CDR3 has 16 residues. The germline V gene encodes CDR1 SGHRS and CDR2 YFSETQ. For the CDR3, the DNA is TGCGCCAGCAGCTTGTCGTGGACTAGGGACGTCGATGAGCAGTTCTTC. Translated: CASSLSWTRDVDEQFF.

The chain recombines TRBV6-5 with TRBJ1-2; D may be TRBD1 (6 bases). V lost 0 bases to trimming and J lost 8 bases, with 16 bases between them. CDR1 and CDR2 (germline): MNHEY, SVGAGI. The CDR3 is 15 amino acids. DNA for the CDR3: TGTGCCAGCAGTTACTCGATATTCGGGGGCCAAGGCTACACCTTC. This encodes CASSYSIFGGQGYTF.

The chain employs TRBV6-1 and TRBJ1-1; D not certain. The CDR3 contains 12 residues. V lost 2 bases to trimming and J lost 7 bases, with 8 bases between them. The V gene's germline CDR1 is MNHNS and CDR2 SASEGT. The CDR3 DNA follows: TGTGCCAGCAGTGAATGGCAGCTTGAAGCTTTCTTT. This sequence encodes CASSEWQLEAFF.

Comment on this clone: Distinct nucleotide sequences in the sample also encode this CDR3. The chain recombines TRBV27 with TRBJ2-2; 7 bases map to TRBD2. V dropped 11 bases and J dropped 1; count of bases not matched to a gene: 1. CDR1 MNHEY and CDR2 SMNVEV come from the germline V gene (reference sequence). This CDR3 spans 12 amino acids. The CDR3 protein is CASGGNTGELFF. As DNA, the CDR3 is TGTGCCTCGGGGGGGAACACCGGGGAGCTGTTTTTT.

CDR3 loop: CASSIARGTYNEQFF. The CDR3 DNA reads TGTGCCAGTAGTATCGCCAGGGGAACCTACAATGAGCAGTTCTTC. This chain joins TRBV19 and TRBJ2-1; a weak D match, TRBD1 (6 bases). The germline V gene has CDR1 LNHDA and CDR2 SQIVND (reference sequence). The CDR3 totals 15 residues. The V and J ends lost 3 bases and 2 bases respectively, with 11 bases between them.

The chain employs TRBV13 and TRBJ2-1, with TRBD2 matching over 10 bases. The CDR3 runs to 17 residues. The V gene's germline CDR1 is PRHDT and CDR2 FYEKMQ (reference sequence). Losses at the gene ends were 4 bases for V and 7 bases for J; bases not matched to a gene: 13. The CDR3 sequence is CASSSSQGSGLANEQFF. CDR3 in DNA: TGTGCCAGCAGCTCGTCTCAGGGCTCGGGACTAGCGAATGAGCAGTTCTTC.

The chain is built from TRBV2 and TRBJ2-4; D is uncertain. Trimming shortened V by 3 bases and J by 0 bases, and 12 bases separated the two germline ends. Germline V CDR1 and CDR2: SNHLY, FYNNEI. The CDR3 has 16 residues. DNA of the CDR3: TGTGCCAGCAGTGAGGATGAGTTTGGAGCCAAAAACATTCAGTACTTC. Amino acids: CASSEDEFGAKNIQYF. Looking up the rest from reference TRBV2 and TRBJ2-4 gives the full variable domain: EPEVTQTPSHQVTQMGQEVILRCVPISNHLYFYWYRQILGQKVEFLVSFYNNEISEKSEIFDDQFSVERPDGSNFTLKIRSTKLEDSAMYFCASSEDEFGAKNIQYFGAGTRLSVL.

This chain links TRBV10-1 with TRBJ2-3, with D perhaps TRBD2 (6 bases). Trimming left V 6 bases short and J 6 bases short, with 10 bases between. CDR3 length: 12 amino acids. The germline CDR1 and CDR2 sequences are WNHNN and SYGVQD (reference sequence). The CDR3 nucleotides are TGCGCCAGCAGCGCTGGGGGGGATACGCAGTATTTT. Residues: CASSAGGDTQYF.

The chain carries TRBV6-5 and TRBJ2-1, with 7 bases that match TRBD2. CDR3 length: 16 residues. V shed 0 bases, J shed 2 bases, and the junction held 4 bases outside the gene matches. Germline-derived CDR1 and CDR2 are MNHEY and SVGAGI. For the CDR3, the DNA is TGTGCCAGCAGTTACTCTGGGCTAGCGGCCTACAATGAGCAGTTCTTC. Amino acid sequence: CASSYSGLAAYNEQFF.

This clone was seen just once. This chain uses TRBV4-1 with TRBJ2-7, with 9 positions matching TRBD1. Trimming removed 1 base from V and 5 bases from J; junction bases left unmatched: 6. Germline CDR1 and CDR2: MGHRA and YSYEKL. The CDR3 sequence is 15 residues long. DNA of the CDR3: TGCGCCAGCAGCCAAGCTGGACAGGGGCAGGACGAGCAGTACTTC. Its translation: CASSQAGQGQDEQYF.

The gene calls are TRBV7-9 and TRBJ2-4, with 10 positions matching TRBD2. Germline CDR1 SEHNR, CDR2 FQNEAQ (reference sequence). The V and J ends lost 1 base and 0 bases, in that order; junction bases with no gene match: 6. The length of the CDR3 is 18 residues. The DNA for the CDR3 is TGTGCCAGCAGCTTAGGGACTAGCGGAGATATAGCCAAAAACATTCAGTACTTC. It encodes CASSLGTSGDIAKNIQYF.

Remarks on this clone: The sample carries other DNA sequences with the same CDR3. The genes are TRBV10-3 and TRBJ2-7; TRBD1 aligns across 9 bases. The CDR3 contains 11 residues. V dropped 10 bases and J dropped 7; count of bases not matched to a gene: 5. CDR1 and CDR2 (germline): ENHRY, SYGVKD. The CDR3 protein is CATGQGYEQYF. Here the CDR3 DNA reads TGTGCCACTGGACAGGGGTATGAGCAGTACTTC.

CDR3 region: CASSFSTGASYEQYF. The CDR3 DNA follows: TGCGCCAGCAGCTTTTCGACAGGGGCAAGTTACGAGCAGTACTTC. The J gene is TRBJ2-7, the V gene TRBV5-1, with 8 positions matching TRBD1. The junction had 8 bases not matched to a gene; V was cut back by 2 bases and J by 4 bases. This CDR3 has 15 residues. Germline values: CDR1 SGHRS, CDR2 YFSETQ.

This rearrangement joins TRBV11-2 to TRBJ2-7, with 7 bases aligning to TRBD1. The junction had 8 bases not matched to a gene; V was cut back by 3 bases and J by 3 bases. Germline lookup yields CDR1 SGHAT and CDR2 FQNNGV. The CDR3 extends over 15 amino acids. CDR3 loop: CASSLEGTAHYEQYF. The CDR3, as DNA: TGTGCCAGCAGCTTGGAAGGGACAGCTCACTACGAGCAGTACTTC.